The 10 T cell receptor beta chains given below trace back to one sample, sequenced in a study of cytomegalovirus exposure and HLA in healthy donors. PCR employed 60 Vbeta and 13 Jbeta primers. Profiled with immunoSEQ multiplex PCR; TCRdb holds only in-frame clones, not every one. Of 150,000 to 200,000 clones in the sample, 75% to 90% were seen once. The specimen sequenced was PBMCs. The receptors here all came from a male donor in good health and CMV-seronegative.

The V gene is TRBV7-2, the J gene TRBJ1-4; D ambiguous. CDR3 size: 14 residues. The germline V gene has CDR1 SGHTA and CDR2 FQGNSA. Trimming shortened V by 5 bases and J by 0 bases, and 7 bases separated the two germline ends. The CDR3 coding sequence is TGTGCCAGCAGCCCCCAGGCAACTAATGAAAAACTGTTTTTT. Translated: CASSPQATNEKLFF.

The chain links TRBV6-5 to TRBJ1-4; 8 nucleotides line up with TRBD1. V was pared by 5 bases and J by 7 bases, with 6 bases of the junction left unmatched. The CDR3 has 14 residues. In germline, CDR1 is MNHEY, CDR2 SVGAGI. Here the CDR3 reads CASSRGQAIEKLFF. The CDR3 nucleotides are TGTGCCAGCAGTAGGGGACAGGCCATTGAAAAACTGTTTTTT.

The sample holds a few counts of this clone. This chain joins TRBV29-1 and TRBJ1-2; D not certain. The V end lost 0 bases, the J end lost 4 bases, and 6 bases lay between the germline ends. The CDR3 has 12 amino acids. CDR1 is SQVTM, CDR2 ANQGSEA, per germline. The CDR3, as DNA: TGCAGCGTTGAAGAGGCAGGCTATGGCTACACCTTC. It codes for CSVEEAGYGYTF.

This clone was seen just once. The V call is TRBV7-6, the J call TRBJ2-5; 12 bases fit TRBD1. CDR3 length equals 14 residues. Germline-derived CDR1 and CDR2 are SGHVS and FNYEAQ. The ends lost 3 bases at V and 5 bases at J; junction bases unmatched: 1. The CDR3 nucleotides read TGTGCCAGCAGCTTTGGGACAGGGGGCGAGACCCAGTACTTC. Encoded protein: CASSFGTGGETQYF.

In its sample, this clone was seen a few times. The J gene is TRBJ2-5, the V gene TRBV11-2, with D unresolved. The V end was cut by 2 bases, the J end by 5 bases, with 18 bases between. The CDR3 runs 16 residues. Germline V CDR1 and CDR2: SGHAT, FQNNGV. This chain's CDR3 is CASSLNPAGDGETQYF. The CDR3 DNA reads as TGTGCCAGCAGCTTAAATCCGGCAGGCGATGGGGAGACCCAGTACTTC. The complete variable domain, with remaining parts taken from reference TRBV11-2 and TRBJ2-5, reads EAGVAQSPRYKIIEKRQSVAFWCNPISGHATLYWYQQILGQGPKLLIQFQNNGVVDDSQLPKDRFSAERLKGVDSTLKIQPAKLEDSAVYLCASSLNPAGDGETQYFGPGTRLLVL.

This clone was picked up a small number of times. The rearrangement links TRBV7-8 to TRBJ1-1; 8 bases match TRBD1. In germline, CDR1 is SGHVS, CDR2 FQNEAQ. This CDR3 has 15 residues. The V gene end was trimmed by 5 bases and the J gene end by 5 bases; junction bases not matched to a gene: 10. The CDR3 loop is CASSRLQGEWTEAFF. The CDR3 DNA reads TGTGCCAGCAGCCGTTTACAGGGGGAGTGGACTGAAGCTTTCTTT. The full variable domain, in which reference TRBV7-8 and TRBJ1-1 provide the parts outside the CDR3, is GAGVSQSPRYKVAKRGQDVALRCDPISGHVSLFWYQQALGQGPEFLTYFQNEAQLDKSGLPSDRFFAERPEGSVSTLKIQRTQQEDSAVYLCASSRLQGEWTEAFFGQGTRLTVV.

DNA of the CDR3: TGTGCCAGTAGTATACCCCAGAAAGCTTTCTTT. This translates into CASSIPQKAFF. J is TRBJ1-1 and V is TRBV19; D not resolved. Per the germline V gene, CDR1 is LNHDA and CDR2 is SQIVND (reference sequence). V lost 2 bases and J lost 9, with 7 bases in between. The CDR3 has 11 residues. Together with reference TRBV19 and TRBJ1-1, the CDR3 gives the full variable domain: DGGITQSPKYLFRKEGQNVTLSCEQNLNHDAMYWYRQDPGQGLRLIYYSQIVNDFQKGDIAEGYSVSREKKESFPLTVTSAQKNPTAFYLCASSIPQKAFFGQGTRLTVV.

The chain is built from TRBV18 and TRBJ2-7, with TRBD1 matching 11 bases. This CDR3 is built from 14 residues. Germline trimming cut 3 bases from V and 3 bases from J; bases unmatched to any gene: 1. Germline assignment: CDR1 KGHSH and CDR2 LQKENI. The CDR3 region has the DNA TGTGCCAGCTCACCGGGACAGGGGGACTACGAGCAGTACTTC. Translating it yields CASSPGQGDYEQYF.

The CDR3 sequence: CASSPSQENPYGYTF. The CDR3, as DNA: TGCGCCAGCAGCCCCTCCCAAGAGAATCCATATGGCTACACCTTC. The rearrangement joins TRBV4-3 to TRBJ1-2; no definite D call. CDR1 is LGHNA and CDR2 is YSLEER in the germline V gene. V was pared by 4 bases and J by 5 bases, with 17 bases between. This CDR3 contains 15 residues.

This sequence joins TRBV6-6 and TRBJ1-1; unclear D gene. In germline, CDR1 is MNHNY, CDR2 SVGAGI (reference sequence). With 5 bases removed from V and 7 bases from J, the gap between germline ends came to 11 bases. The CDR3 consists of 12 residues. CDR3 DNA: TGTGCCAGCAGTACCCGGGAGAGTGAAGCTTTCTTT. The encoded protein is CASSTRESEAFF.